Below, one T cell receptor (beta chain) is given with its context. Germline assignment: CDR1 ENHRY and CDR2 SYGVKD. Trimming took 0 bases from V and 4 from J, leaving 15 bases between them. There are 16 residues in the CDR3. These data belong to a study of Graves' ophthalmopathy and Graves' hyperthyroidism. RNA transcripts were the source from which TCR beta CDR3 regions were amplified. First-round RT-PCR relied on HTBI primers, and a second-round multiplex PCR came next. TCRdb recomputed calls from the multiplex PCR reads with MiXCR, one row per CDR3 protein. The table records 740,000 or so distinct CDR3 sequences, about 44% of them present only once.

The sequencing sample was made of peripheral blood. The sequence was obtained from an adult man with Graves' ophthalmopathy. The chain couples TRBV10-3 to TRBJ1-2, with D perhaps TRBD1 (5 bases). CDR3 nucleotide sequence: TGTGCCATCAGTGAGTCCGTGGGGGACGGAATCTATGGCTACACCTTC. It specifies CAISESVGDGIYGYTF.